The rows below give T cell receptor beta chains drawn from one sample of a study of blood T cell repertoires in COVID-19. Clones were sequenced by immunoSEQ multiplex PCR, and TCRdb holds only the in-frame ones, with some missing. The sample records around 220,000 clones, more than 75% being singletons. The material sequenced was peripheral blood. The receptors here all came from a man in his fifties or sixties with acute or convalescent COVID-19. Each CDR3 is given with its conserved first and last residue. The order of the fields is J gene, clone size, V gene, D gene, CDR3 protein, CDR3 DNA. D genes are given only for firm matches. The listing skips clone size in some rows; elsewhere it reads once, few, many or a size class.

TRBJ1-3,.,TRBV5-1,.,CASSLDVGAFGNTIYF,TGCGCCAGCAGCTTGGACGTGGGGGCGTTTGGAAACACCATATATTTT
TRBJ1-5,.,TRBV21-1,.,CASSKEVRLSPNQPQHF,TGTGCCAGCAGCAAAGAAGTGCGGCTCAGTCCCAATCAGCCCCAGCATTTT
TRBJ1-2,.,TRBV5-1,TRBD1,CASSWGTGGVNIDTF,TGCGCCAGCAGCTGGGGGACAGGGGGCGTTAATATCGACACCTTC
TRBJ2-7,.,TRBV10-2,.,CASRTSGLSYEQYF,TGCGCCAGCAGGACAAGTGGCCTCTCCTACGAGCAGTACTTC
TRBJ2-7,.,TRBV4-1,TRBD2,CASSPERGGPHEQYF,TGCGCCAGCAGCCCAGAACGGGGGGGGCCGCACGAGCAGTACTTC
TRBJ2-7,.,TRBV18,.,CASSPRRGDEQYF,TGTGCCAGCTCACCCCGCAGGGGGGATGAGCAGTACTTC
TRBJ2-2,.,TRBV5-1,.,CASSLGAANTGELFF,TGCGCCAGCAGCTTGGGCGCTGCGAACACCGGGGAGCTGTTTTTT
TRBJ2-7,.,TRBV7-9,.,CASSLRTPPDEQYF,TGTGCCAGCAGCCTCAGGACTCCTCCTGACGAGCAGTACTTC
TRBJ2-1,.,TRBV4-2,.,CASSQDLRGSDNEQFF,TGTGCCAGCAGCCAAGACCTCAGGGGTTCGGACAATGAGCAGTTCTTC
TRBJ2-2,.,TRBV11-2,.,CASSLKIYDTGELFF,TGTGCCAGCAGCTTGAAGATCTACGACACCGGGGAGCTGTTTTTT
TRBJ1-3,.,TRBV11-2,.,CASSLGTVGNTIYF,TGTGCCAGCAGCTTAGGGACAGTCGGAAACACCATATATTTT
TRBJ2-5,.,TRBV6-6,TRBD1,CASSPRETGGIGEETQYF,TGTGCCAGCAGTCCTCGAGAGACAGGGGGCATAGGAGAAGAGACCCAGTACTTC
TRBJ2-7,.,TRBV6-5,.,CASSLGIDYEQYF,TGTGCCAGCAGTCTGGGCATAGACTACGAGCAGTACTTC
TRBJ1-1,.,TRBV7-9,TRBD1,CASSPSQGASLTEAFF,TGTGCCAGCAGCCCCTCACAGGGGGCGAGCCTCACTGAAGCTTTCTTT
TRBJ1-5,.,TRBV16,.,CASSQMAGSRSNQPQHF,TGTGCCAGCAGCCAAATGGCAGGGTCCCGTAGCAATCAGCCCCAGCATTTT
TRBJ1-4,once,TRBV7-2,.,CASSAGLAREKLFF,TGTGCCAGCAGCGCGGGATTAGCGAGGGAAAAACTGTTTTTT
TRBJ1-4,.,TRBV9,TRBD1,CASSVGTGVAEKLFF,TGTGCCAGCAGCGTGGGGACAGGGGTTGCTGAAAAACTGTTTTTT
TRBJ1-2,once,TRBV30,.,CAWSVLGLYTF,TGTGCCTGGAGTGTACTAGGGCTCTACACCTTC
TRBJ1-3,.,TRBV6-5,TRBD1,CASSRQGALGNTIYF,TGTGCCAGCAGTAGACAGGGGGCACTTGGAAACACCATATATTTT